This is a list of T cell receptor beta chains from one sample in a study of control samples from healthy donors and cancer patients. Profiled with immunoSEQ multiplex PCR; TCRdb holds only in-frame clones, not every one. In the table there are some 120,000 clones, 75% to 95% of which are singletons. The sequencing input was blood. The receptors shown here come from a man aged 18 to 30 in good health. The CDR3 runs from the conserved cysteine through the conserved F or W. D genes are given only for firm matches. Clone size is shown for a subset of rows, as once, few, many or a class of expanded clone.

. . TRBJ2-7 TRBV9 TGTGCCAGCAGCGTAGGGGCTAGCGTCACCTACGAGCAGTACTTC CASSVGASVTYEQYF
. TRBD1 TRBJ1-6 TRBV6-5 TGTGCCAGCAGGAGGGAAGGGGGCGGTAGTTCACCCCTCCACTTT CASRREGGGSSPLHF
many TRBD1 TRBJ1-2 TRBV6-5 TGTGCCAGCAGAAAAACCGGACAGGGCAGCATCGGCTACACCTTC CASRKTGQGSIGYTF
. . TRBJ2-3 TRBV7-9 TGTGCCAGCAGCTTAGGTTTCAGGGATACAGATACGCAGTATTTT CASSLGFRDTDTQYF
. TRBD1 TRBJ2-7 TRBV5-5 TGTGCCAGCAGCCACGAACAGGGGTTTGGTTACGAGCAGTACTTC CASSHEQGFGYEQYF
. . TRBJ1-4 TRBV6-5 TGTGCCAGCAGTTCGCGTCTGTTTAATGAAAAACTGTTTTTT CASSSRLFNEKLFF
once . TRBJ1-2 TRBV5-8 TGTGCCAGCAAGGACAGCAACTATGGCTACACCTTC CASKDSNYGYTF
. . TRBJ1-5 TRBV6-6 TGTGCCAGCAGTTACGACGGACAATCCCAGCCCCAGCATTTT CASSYDGQSQPQHF
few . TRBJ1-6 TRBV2 TGTGCCAGCAGTGCAAGCGATAATTCACCCCTCCACTTT CASSASDNSPLHF
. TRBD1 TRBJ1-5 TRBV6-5 TGTGCCAGCAGTTCAGGAAACAGGGGTCAGCCCCAGCATTTT CASSSGNRGQPQHF
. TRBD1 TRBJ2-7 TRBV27 TGTGCCAGCAGTTGGTCAACAGGGGGAACCTACGAGCAGTACTTC CASSWSTGGTYEQYF
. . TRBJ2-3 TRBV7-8 TGTGCCAGCAGCTACCGAGTCGGCCAAGGGACAGATACGCAGTATTTT CASSYRVGQGTDTQYF
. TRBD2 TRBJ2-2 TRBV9 TGTGCCAGCAGCGTCAATAGCGGGAGGGATACTGGGGAGCTGTTTTTT CASSVNSGRDTGELFF
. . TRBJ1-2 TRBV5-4 TGTGCCAGCAGCCAAGGGACCATTGTTCGGAATAACTATGGCTACACCTTC CASSQGTIVRNNYGYTF
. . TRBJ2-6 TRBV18 TGTGCCAGCTCACCAGGGGGCTCTGGGGCCAACGTCCTGACTTTC CASSPGGSGANVLTF
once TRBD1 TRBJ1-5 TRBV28 TGTGCCAGCAGCGGACAGGGCAATCAGCCCCAGCATTTT CASSGQGNQPQHF
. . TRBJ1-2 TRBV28 TGTGCCAGCAGTTTAGGGGGGACCTATGGCTACACCTTC CASSLGGTYGYTF
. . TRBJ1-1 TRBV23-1 TGCGCCAGCAGACCCACAAGCACTGAAGCTTTCTTT CASRPTSTEAFF
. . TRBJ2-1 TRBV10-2 TGCGCCAGCAGTGAAGGTTTCGATGAGCAGTTCTTC CASSEGFDEQFF
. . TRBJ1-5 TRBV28 TGTGCCAGCAGTTCTCCTAGTGAGGCCTATCAGCCCCAGCATTTT CASSSPSEAYQPQHF
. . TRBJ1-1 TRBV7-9 TGTGCCAGCAGCCCCGAGGTGAACACTGAAGCTTTCTTT CASSPEVNTEAFF
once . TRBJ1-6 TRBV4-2 TGTGCCAGCAGCCAATACCCTCGCGGGGACCGTTCACCCCTCCACTTT CASSQYPRGDRSPLHF
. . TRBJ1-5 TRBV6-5 TGTGCCAGCAGTTTCGGACAGTTAGGCAATCAGCCCCAGCATTTT CASSFGQLGNQPQHF
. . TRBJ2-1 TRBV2 TGTGCCAGCATGGGACGGAATTACAATGAGCAGTTCTTC CASMGRNYNEQFF
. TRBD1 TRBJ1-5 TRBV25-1 TGTGCCAGCAGTCCCGGGGGGGGACAGCCGTATAGCAATCAGCCCCAGCATTTT CASSPGGGQPYSNQPQHF
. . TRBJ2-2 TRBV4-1 TGCGCCAGCAGCCAAGATCCGAACAGGGTGAGCGGGGAGCTGTTTTTT CASSQDPNRVSGELFF
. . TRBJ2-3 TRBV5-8 TGTGCCAGCAGCTTGTCGCCCGGCACAGATACGCAGTATTTT CASSLSPGTDTQYF
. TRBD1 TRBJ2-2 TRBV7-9 TGTGCCAGCAGCTCGAGGGACAGGGGGAACACCGGGGAGCTGTTTTTT CASSSRDRGNTGELFF
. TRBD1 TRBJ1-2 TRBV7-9 TGTGCCAGCAGCTTAGGGACAGGGGCGGATGGCTACACCTTC CASSLGTGADGYTF
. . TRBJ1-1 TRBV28 TGTGCCAGCAGGCACCACACGGACACTGAAGCTTTCTTT CASRHHTDTEAFF
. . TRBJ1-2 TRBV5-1 TGCGCCAGCAGCTTGGACTACTCCGGCGGGGCGGGGACCTTC CASSLDYSGGAGTF
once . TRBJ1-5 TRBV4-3 TGCGCCAGCAGCCAAGATCCGGCGATACAGCCCCAGCATTTT CASSQDPAIQPQHF
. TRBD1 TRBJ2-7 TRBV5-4 TGTGCCAGCAACGGACAGGGGGAATCCTACGAGCAGTACTTC CASNGQGESYEQYF
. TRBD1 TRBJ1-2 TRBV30 TGTGCCTGGAGCCATGGACAGGGGGCGAATGGCTACACCTTC CAWSHGQGANGYTF
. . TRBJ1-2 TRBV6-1 TGTGCCAGCAGTGAAGGGGAGAACAATGGCTACACCTTC CASSEGENNGYTF
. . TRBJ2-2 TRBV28 TGTGCCAGCCACGCTCACAGGGGAGGTGCGGGAATCGCCGGGGAGCTGTTTTTT CASHAHRGGAGIAGELFF
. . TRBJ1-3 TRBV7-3 TGTGCCAGCAGCCCGGACAGCTCTGGAAACACCATATATTTT CASSPDSSGNTIYF
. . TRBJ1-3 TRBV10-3 TGTGCCATCAGTGATCATTCGGGAGCGTCTGGAAACACCATATATTTT CAISDHSGASGNTIYF
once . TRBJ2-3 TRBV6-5 TGTGCCAGCAAACTAGGCAGGACAGATACGCAGTATTTT CASKLGRTDTQYF
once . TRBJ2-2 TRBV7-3 TGTGCCAGCAGCTTCACTTACGCGAACACCGGGGAGCTGTTTTTT CASSFTYANTGELFF
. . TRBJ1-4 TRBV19 TGTGCCAGTAGTATCTCTAGTAATGAAAAACTGTTTTTT CASSISSNEKLFF
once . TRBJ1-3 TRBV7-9 TGTGCCAGCAGCTCGACGGAGGCCGGGAACACCATATATTTT CASSSTEAGNTIYF
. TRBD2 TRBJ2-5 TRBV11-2 TGTGCCAGCAGTCACGGGACTACCCAAGAGACCCAGTACTTC CASSHGTTQETQYF
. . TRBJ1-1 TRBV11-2 TGTGCCAGCAGCCCCCCAGGGTTGGGCACTGAAGCTTTCTTT CASSPPGLGTEAFF
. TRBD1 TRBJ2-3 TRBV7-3 TGTGCCAGCAGCCTCCAGACAGGGTTCACAGATACGCAGTATTTT CASSLQTGFTDTQYF
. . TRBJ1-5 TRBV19 TGTGCCAGTGGCCCCAGGGATTTAGGCAATCAGCCCCAGCATTTT CASGPRDLGNQPQHF